Below, one TCR beta chain is given with its context. A single record per CDR3 protein comes from TCRdb applying MiXCR to the multiplex PCR reads. Here the sample spans about 15,000 distinct CDR3 sequences, about three fifths being singletons. The source of the sample is a study of breast tumors, draining lymph nodes, adjacent tissues. The specimen was tumor-adjacent breast tissue. The receptor was derived from a female donor with breast cancer. Some clones in this sample may be carry-over from other donors' samples.

CDR3 protein: CASSRVGVTDTQYF. The CDR3 coding sequence is TGTGCCAGTAGTAGGGTGGGGGTCACAGATACGCAGTATTTT. The rearrangement joins TRBV19 to TRBJ2-3; the D call may be TRBD1 or TRBD2 (5 bases each). This CDR3 spans 14 amino acids. The V end was cut by 4 bases, the J end by 2 bases, with 10 bases between. Germline V CDR1 and CDR2: LNHDA, SQIVND (reference sequence).